One sample yielded the 32 T cell receptor beta chains listed below, sequenced in a study of shared clonotypes between healthy human individuals. Here immunoSEQ multiplex PCR was the method, and the copy in TCRdb shows in-frame clones only, minus some. This table has hundreds of thousands of clones, approximately 96% appearing once. The naive CD8 subset, CD45RO-negative cells positively selected for CCR7, excluded terminally differentiated effector memory CD45RA+ cells. The sample consisted of naive CD8+ T cells sorted from blood. The receptors come from a woman aged 25 to 39 in good health.

This sequence joins TRBV5-6 and TRBJ1-4; no firm D call. The CDR3 runs to 16 residues. The V end lost 0 bases, the J end lost 6 bases, and 15 bases lay between the germline ends. Germline loops: CDR1 SGHDT, CDR2 YYEEEE. The chain's CDR3 is CASSLDEWADHEKLFF. In DNA, the CDR3 is TGTGCCAGCAGCTTGGACGAATGGGCAGACCATGAAAAACTGTTTTTT.

The J gene is TRBJ2-5, the V gene TRBV4-2, with 12 bases identical to TRBD2. The closer fit of TRBJ2-7 to the DNA end suggests the J call may be wrong. Germline lookup yields CDR1 LGHNA and CDR2 YNFKEQ. The CDR3 has 15 amino acids. Here the CDR3 reads CASSLRLAGAYEQYF. The CDR3 DNA reads TGTGCCAGCAGCCTGAGACTAGCGGGAGCCTACGAGCAGTACTTC.

V and J are TRBV29-1 and TRBJ1-1, with 8 bases matching TRBD1. The V and J ends lost 5 bases and 2 bases, in that order; junction bases with no gene match: 4. The CDR3 contains 13 residues. Per the germline V gene, CDR1 is SQVTM and CDR2 is ANQGSEA. CDR3 in amino acids: CSVTGQGNTEAFF. CDR3 DNA: TGCAGCGTTACAGGACAGGGCAACACTGAAGCTTTCTTT.

V is TRBV19 and J is TRBJ2-3, with D tentatively TRBD1 (5 bases). Trimming shortened V by 4 bases and J by 0 bases, and 8 bases separated the two germline ends. Looked up from germline, CDR1 is LNHDA and CDR2 is SQIVND (reference sequence). There are 14 residues in the CDR3. The CDR3 region is CASSTTDSTDTQYF. The CDR3 nucleotides are TGTGCCAGTAGTACGACAGACAGCACAGATACGCAGTATTTT.

The gene calls are TRBV4-1 and TRBJ2-1; D is undetermined. Trimming took 1 base from V and 10 from J, leaving 17 bases between them. The CDR3 consists of 15 residues. Germline V lookup: CDR1 MGHRA, CDR2 YSYEKL. CDR3: CASSQVLSYRQEQFF. The CDR3 bases are TGCGCCAGCAGCCAAGTACTATCCTATCGCCAAGAGCAGTTCTTC.

This chain joins TRBV29-1 and TRBJ2-1, with 10 positions matching TRBD2. The CDR3 runs to 14 residues. The germline V gene encodes CDR1 SQVTM and CDR2 ANQGSEA. J was trimmed by 6 bases and V by 3 bases; bases with no gene match: 5. The CDR3 loop is CSVDLAGALNEQFF. The CDR3, as DNA: TGCAGCGTTGATCTAGCGGGAGCGCTCAATGAGCAGTTCTTC.

A single count supports this clone. The chain carries TRBV28 and TRBJ1-1; no clear D gene. Trimming cost V 3 bases and J 0 bases, with 8 bases left between them. This CDR3 contains 14 residues. CDR1 and CDR2 (germline): MDHEN, SYDVKM. In DNA form, the CDR3 reads TGTGCCAGCAGTTTTCGCCTGGTGAACACTGAAGCTTTCTTT. Translation gives CASSFRLVNTEAFF.

The J gene is TRBJ2-1, the V gene TRBV7-2; D perhaps matches TRBD2 (6 bases). Germline CDR1 reads SGHTA; CDR2 reads FQGNSA. V lost 2 bases to trimming and J lost 8 bases, with 13 bases between them. This CDR3 is built from 14 residues. In DNA form, the CDR3 reads TGTGCCAGCAGCTTAATCCCCGGGAGTCATGAGCAGTTCTTC. Translation: CASSLIPGSHEQFF.

This sequence joins TRBV27 and TRBJ1-1; no definite D call. The CDR3 runs to 14 residues. With 6 bases removed from V and 0 bases from J, the gap between germline ends came to 11 bases. Germline V gene data show CDR1 as MNHEY and CDR2 as SMNVEV (reference sequence). The DNA for the CDR3 is TGTGCCAGCAGCGAAAGGGAGGTGAACACTGAAGCTTTCTTT. Residues: CASSEREVNTEAFF.

V gene TRBV27 combines with J gene TRBJ2-2; D unclear. CDR1 and CDR2 from the germline V gene are MNHEY and SMNVEV (reference sequence). Trimming took 4 bases from V and 3 from J, leaving 6 bases between them. The CDR3 is 13 residues long. CDR3 nucleotides: TGTGCCAGCAGTTCCGACCACACCGGGGAGCTGTTTTTT. This sequence encodes CASSSDHTGELFF.

The genes are TRBV2 and TRBJ1-1; possibly TRBD1 for D (5 bases). The V gene lost 3 bases and the J gene lost 3 bases, with 11 bases spanning the gap. CDR3 length equals 14 residues. The germline gives CDR1 SNHLY, CDR2 FYNNEI. The CDR3: CASSDAGEDTEAFF. DNA for the CDR3: TGTGCCAGCAGTGATGCGGGGGAAGACACTGAAGCTTTCTTT. Full variable domain (rest looked up from reference TRBV2 and TRBJ1-1): EPEVTQTPSHQVTQMGQEVILRCVPISNHLYFYWYRQILGQKVEFLVSFYNNEISEKSEIFDDQFSVERPDGSNFTLKIRSTKLEDSAMYFCASSDAGEDTEAFFGQGTRLTVV.

This clone showed up just once. V is TRBV27 and J is TRBJ1-5, with TRBD1 as a possible D gene (6 bases). The germline gives CDR1 MNHEY, CDR2 SMNVEV (reference sequence). The ends were cut back, 3 bases at V and 3 bases at J, with 15 bases in the middle. This CDR3 is 16 amino acids long. CDR3 protein: CASSFTAGDHNQPQHF. In nucleotides, the CDR3 is TGTGCCAGCAGTTTTACTGCAGGGGACCACAATCAGCCCCAGCATTTT.

The V gene is TRBV29-1, the J gene TRBJ2-1, with D perhaps matching TRBD2 (6 bases). V was shortened by 3 bases and J by 1 base, with 13 bases between the two germline ends. In germline, CDR1 is SQVTM, CDR2 ANQGSEA. The CDR3 has 15 amino acids. This chain's CDR3 is CSVELTSRSYNEQFF. The CDR3 DNA is TGCAGCGTTGAGCTGACTAGTCGGTCCTACAATGAGCAGTTCTTC.

V and J are TRBV29-1 and TRBJ1-4, with TRBD1 matching 7 bases. Germline V gene sequence: CDR1 SQVTM, CDR2 ANQGSEA. There are 13 residues in the CDR3. Trimming took 5 bases from V and 3 from J; bases not matched to a gene: 3. CDR3 coding DNA: TGCAGCGTTTTGACAGGGCCTAATGAAAAACTGTTTTTT. Translated: CSVLTGPNEKLFF.

V gene TRBV27 combines with J gene TRBJ2-7; 11 nucleotides agree with TRBD2. The germline V gene encodes CDR1 MNHEY and CDR2 SMNVEV (reference sequence). The CDR3 runs to 18 residues. With 3 bases clipped from V and 1 base from J, the junction kept 11 bases outside the gene matches. The CDR3 reads CASSFPPPGTSGSYEQYF. The CDR3 DNA reads TGTGCCAGCAGTTTTCCCCCCCCCGGGACTAGCGGTTCCTACGAGCAGTACTTC.

This chain joins TRBV28 and TRBJ1-4; the match to TRBD1 covers 8 bases. Germline CDR1 is MDHEN and CDR2 is SYDVKM. This CDR3 region has 13 residues. J was trimmed by 5 bases and V by 6 bases; bases with no gene match: 2. CDR3 protein: CASRDRANEKLFF. CDR3 DNA: TGTGCCAGCAGGGACAGGGCCAATGAAAAACTGTTTTTT.

The J gene is TRBJ2-7, the V gene TRBV27; TRBD2 matches 13 bases. Germline lookup yields CDR1 MNHEY and CDR2 SMNVEV (reference sequence). This CDR3 contains 15 residues. Trimming removed 3 bases from V and 7 bases from J; junction bases left unmatched: 6. The CDR3 region is CASSFGLAGVKEQYF. For the CDR3, the DNA is TGTGCCAGCAGTTTCGGACTAGCGGGAGTGAAGGAGCAGTACTTC.

The chain is built from TRBV28 and TRBJ1-1; D is uncertain. In germline, CDR1 is MDHEN, CDR2 SYDVKM. Trimming took off 3 bases at V and 0 bases at J, with 8 bases between the two ends. CDR3 length: 14 amino acids. CDR3 coding DNA: TGTGCCAGCAGTTTGACGGTTATGAACACTGAAGCTTTCTTT. Protein product: CASSLTVMNTEAFF.

The chain combines TRBV28 with TRBJ2-5; weak D call: TRBD1 (6 bases). CDR3 size: 14 residues. V was pared by 5 bases and J by 1 base, with 11 bases between. Germline values: CDR1 MDHEN, CDR2 SYDVKM. Here the CDR3 reads CASSTTGSQETQYF. In DNA form, the CDR3 reads TGTGCCAGCAGTACCACAGGGAGCCAAGAGACCCAGTACTTC. The variable domain in full, with the rest retrieved from reference TRBV28 and TRBJ2-5, is DVKVTQSSRYLVKRTGEKVFLECVQDMDHENMFWYRQDPGLGLRLIYFSYDVKMKEKGDIPEGYSVSREKKERFSLILESASTNQTSMYLCASSTTGSQETQYFGPGTRLLVL.

With respect to this clone: Within the sample, other DNA sequences also encode this same CDR3. V is TRBV27 and J is TRBJ2-7; D is possibly TRBD1 (5 bases). The CDR3 sequence is 13 residues long. Germline CDR1 and CDR2: MNHEY and SMNVEV (reference sequence). V lost 5 bases to trimming and J lost 4 bases, with 12 bases between them. CDR3 sequence: CASSQGFIYEQYF. DNA for the CDR3: TGTGCCAGCAGTCAGGGTTTTATATACGAGCAGTACTTC.

The chain recombines TRBV18 with TRBJ1-5; 10 bases fit TRBD1. From germline, CDR1 is KGHSH and CDR2 LQKENI. Unmatched junction bases numbered 1, after V lost 0 bases and J lost 5 bases. This CDR3 is built from 15 residues. The CDR3 is CASSPPGTGDQPQHF. CDR3 bases: TGTGCCAGCTCACCACCAGGGACAGGGGATCAGCCCCAGCATTTT.

The gene calls are TRBV27 and TRBJ2-1, with a possible D match to TRBD2 (6 bases). Germline V gives CDR1 MNHEY, CDR2 SMNVEV (reference sequence). With 7 bases removed from V and 2 bases from J, the gap between germline ends came to 18 bases. The CDR3 has 16 amino acids. The DNA for the CDR3 is TGTGCCAGCAAACAAGAAATAGCGGACACCTACAATGAGCAGTTCTTC. It encodes CASKQEIADTYNEQFF.

Of note for this clone: This same CDR3 is encoded by further DNA sequences in the sample. The V call is TRBV28, the J call TRBJ1-1; D is uncertain. From germline, CDR1 is MDHEN and CDR2 SYDVKM. This CDR3 spans 13 amino acids. Trimming removed 3 bases at V and 1 base at J, with 6 bases between. In DNA form, the CDR3 reads TGTGCCAGCAGTTTCGGAAAGAACACTGAAGCTTTCTTT. The encoded protein is CASSFGKNTEAFF.

The V call is TRBV4-1, the J call TRBJ1-1; D is unresolved. This CDR3 spans 14 amino acids. Trimming left V 7 bases short and J 0 bases short, with 12 bases between. CDR1 is MGHRA, CDR2 YSYEKL, per germline. The DNA for the CDR3 is TGCGCCAGCAATAGTGCAGTTATGAACACTGAAGCTTTCTTT. Translating it yields CASNSAVMNTEAFF.

The chain links TRBV27 to TRBJ2-1; 8 nucleotides line up with TRBD1. This CDR3 region has 15 residues. The germline CDR1 and CDR2 sequences are MNHEY and SMNVEV (reference sequence). The J segment lost 7 bases and the V segment lost 4 bases, leaving 9 bases of the junction unmatched. CDR3 coding DNA: TGTGCCAGCAGTTCCTTCCCACAGGGGGTAAATGAGCAGTTCTTC. Protein product: CASSSFPQGVNEQFF.

The chain employs TRBV5-6 and TRBJ2-7; TRBD2 matches at 7 bases. The CDR3 contains 14 residues. Losses at the gene ends were 4 bases for V and 5 bases for J; bases not matched to a gene: 9. The germline V gene encodes CDR1 SGHDT and CDR2 YYEEEE. CDR3 sequence reads: CASSHSTSWHEQYF. The CDR3 nucleotides are TGTGCCAGCAGCCATTCGACTAGCTGGCACGAGCAGTACTTC.

The J gene is TRBJ1-2, the V gene TRBV5-6; D is undetermined. Germline-derived CDR1 and CDR2 are SGHDT and YYEEEE. The CDR3 length is 12 residues. The V and J ends lost 4 bases and 6 bases respectively, with 10 bases between them. Here the CDR3 reads CASSHLLDGYTF. The DNA for the CDR3 is TGTGCCAGCAGCCACCTATTAGATGGCTACACCTTC.

The rearrangement joins TRBV15 to TRBJ1-2, with D possibly matching TRBD1 (6 bases). The germline gives CDR1 LNHNV, CDR2 YYDKDF (reference sequence). This CDR3 has 17 amino acids. Trimming took off 8 bases at V and 3 bases at J, with 25 bases between the two ends. CDR3 amino acids: CATFPGAGGRIDYGYTF. The DNA for the CDR3 is TGTGCCACCTTCCCAGGGGCTGGTGGCCGAATCGACTATGGCTACACCTTC.

The V gene is TRBV27, the J gene TRBJ2-1; perhaps TRBD2 as D (7 bases). The germline V gene has CDR1 MNHEY and CDR2 SMNVEV (reference sequence). This CDR3 contains 13 residues. The ends were cut back, 8 bases at V and 7 bases at J, with 15 bases in the middle. The CDR3 DNA reads TGTGCCAGCCGGGGGGCTACGGGTAATGAGCAGTTCTTC. This translates into CASRGATGNEQFF.

V usage is TRBV4-1 and J usage is TRBJ2-7; a weak D match, TRBD2 (6 bases). V lost 1 base to trimming and J lost 13 bases, with 11 bases between them. Germline CDR1 is MGHRA and CDR2 is YSYEKL. The CDR3 runs to 11 residues. DNA for the CDR3: TGCGCCAGCAGCCAAGGAGCTAGCGTATACTTC. This gives the protein CASSQGASVYF.

The rearrangement uses TRBV19 and TRBJ1-6, with D perhaps TRBD1 (5 bases). The ends were cut back, 7 bases at V and 7 bases at J, with 17 bases in the middle. The CDR3 contains 15 residues. CDR1 is LNHDA, CDR2 SQIVND, per germline (reference sequence). The CDR3 sequence is CASNPGTAINSPLHF. In DNA form, the CDR3 reads TGTGCCAGTAACCCCGGGACGGCGATCAATTCACCCCTCCACTTT. The variable domain in full, with the rest retrieved from reference TRBV19 and TRBJ1-6, is DGGITQSPKYLFRKEGQNVTLSCEQNLNHDAMYWYRQDPGQGLRLIYYSQIVNDFQKGDIAEGYSVSREKKESFPLTVTSAQKNPTAFYLCASNPGTAINSPLHFGNGTRLTVT.

This chain joins TRBV7-6 and TRBJ2-1, with 8 bases aligning to TRBD1. The CDR3 has 15 amino acids. V gave up 3 bases and J gave up 10 bases; unmatched junction bases: 11. The germline V gene has CDR1 SGHVS and CDR2 FNYEAQ. CDR3 sequence reads: CASSLGTGSKREQFF. The CDR3 region has the DNA TGTGCCAGCAGCTTGGGGACAGGCTCAAAACGGGAGCAGTTCTTC.